This entry lists 2 T cell receptor beta chains sequenced from one sample in a study of shared clonotypes between healthy human individuals. Sequencing was performed with immunoSEQ multiplex PCR; in TCRdb, only in-frame clones are kept and a portion is missing. This sample carries 2 million to 2.5 million clones, just under 95% of them seen once, and the ten largest clones take roughly 1%. Naive CD8 isolation took CD45RO-negative cells positively selected for CCR7 and excluded terminally differentiated effector memory CD45RA+ cells. Sequencing was carried out using naive CD8+ T cells sorted from blood. Receptors originate from a man aged 18 to 30 in good health.

This clone occurred once. This chain connects TRBV10-3 to TRBJ2-7; 7 nucleotides match TRBD1. J was trimmed by 2 bases and V by 10 bases; bases with no gene match: 5. The CDR3 is made up of 12 amino acids. Germline CDR1 ENHRY, CDR2 SYGVKD. CDR3 nucleotide sequence: TGTGCCACGAGACAGGGACCCTACGAGCAGTACTTC. Protein sequence: CATRQGPYEQYF.

This clone was detected once. The sample has other DNA sequences that encode this CDR3 too. The CDR3 sequence is CASSQDPGAVETQYF. The CDR3 nucleotides read TGCGCCAGCAGCCAAGATCCGGGGGCTGTGGAGACCCAGTACTTC. This chain links TRBV4-1 with TRBJ2-5; D might be TRBD1 or TRBD2, each matching 6 bases. Trimming cost V 0 bases and J 5 bases, with 13 bases left between them. The germline CDR1 and CDR2 sequences are MGHRA and YSYEKL. The CDR3 sequence is 15 residues long.